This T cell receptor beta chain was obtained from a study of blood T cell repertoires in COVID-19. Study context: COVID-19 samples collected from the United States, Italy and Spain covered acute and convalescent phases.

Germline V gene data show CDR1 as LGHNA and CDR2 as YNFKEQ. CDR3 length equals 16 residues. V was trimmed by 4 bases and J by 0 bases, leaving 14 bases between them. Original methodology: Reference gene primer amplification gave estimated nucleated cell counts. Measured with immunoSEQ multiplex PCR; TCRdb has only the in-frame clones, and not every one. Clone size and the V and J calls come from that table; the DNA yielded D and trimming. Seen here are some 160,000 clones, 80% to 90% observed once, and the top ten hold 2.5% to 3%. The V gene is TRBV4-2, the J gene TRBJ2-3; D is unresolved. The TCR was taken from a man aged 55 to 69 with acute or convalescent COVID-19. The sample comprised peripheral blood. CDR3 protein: CASSPKLAASTDTQYF. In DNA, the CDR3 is TGTGCCAGCAGCCCAAAATTAGCAGCTAGCACAGATACGCAGTATTTT.